Included here is one T cell receptor beta chain sequence, with context. The data were produced by immunoSEQ multiplex PCR, yet TCRdb's version contains in-frame clones alone and is incomplete. The profile shows roughly 2,500,000 clones, approximately 93% of them singletons. Recent vaccinations or acute infections were absent in the healthy HIV-negative adult donors. Division of CD4+ cells produced a CD45RA+ naive subset and a CD45RA-negative memory subset. These data are taken from a study of shared clonotypes between healthy human individuals. Looking at the study overall: Each donor's CD8 memory used one plate, CD8 naive two, each CD4 subset three.

The germline V gene has CDR1 MNHNY and CDR2 SVGAGI (reference sequence). The length of the CDR3 is 16 residues. The ends were cut back, 2 bases at V and 2 bases at J, with 10 bases in the middle. The TCR sequence derives from a man aged 18 to 30 in good health. Some clones in this sample may be carry-over from other donors' samples. The specimen sequenced was naive CD4+ T cells from PBMCs. Subset described: CD45RA+ positively selected. The V and J genes are TRBV6-6 and TRBJ1-6; D is unresolved. The CDR3: CASSYGRSPYNSPLHF. The CDR3 DNA follows: TGTGCCAGCAGTTACGGGCGGTCGCCCTATAATTCACCCCTCCACTTT.